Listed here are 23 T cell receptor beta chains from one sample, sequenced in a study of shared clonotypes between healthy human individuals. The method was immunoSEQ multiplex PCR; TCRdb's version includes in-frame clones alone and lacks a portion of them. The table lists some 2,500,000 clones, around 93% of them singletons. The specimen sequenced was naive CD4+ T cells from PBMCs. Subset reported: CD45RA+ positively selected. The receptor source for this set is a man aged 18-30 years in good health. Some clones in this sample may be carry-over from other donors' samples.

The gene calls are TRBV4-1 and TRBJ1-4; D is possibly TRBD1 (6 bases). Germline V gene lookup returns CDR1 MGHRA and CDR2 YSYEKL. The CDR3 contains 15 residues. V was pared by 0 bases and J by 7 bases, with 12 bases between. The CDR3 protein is CASSQDGGSSEKLFF. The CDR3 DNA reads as TGCGCCAGCAGCCAAGACGGGGGCTCGAGTGAAAAACTGTTTTTT.

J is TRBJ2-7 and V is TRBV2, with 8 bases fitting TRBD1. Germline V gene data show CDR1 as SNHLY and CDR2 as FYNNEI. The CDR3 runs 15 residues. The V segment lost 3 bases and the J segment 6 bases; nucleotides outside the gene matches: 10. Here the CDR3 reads CASSDRRTGFGEQYF. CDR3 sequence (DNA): TGTGCCAGCAGTGACCGGAGGACAGGGTTCGGCGAGCAGTACTTC.

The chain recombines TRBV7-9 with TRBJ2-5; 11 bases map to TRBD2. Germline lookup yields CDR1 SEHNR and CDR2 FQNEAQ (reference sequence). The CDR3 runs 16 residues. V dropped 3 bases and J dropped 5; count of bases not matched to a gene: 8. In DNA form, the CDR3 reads TGTGCCAGCAGCTTGGGGACTAGCGGACGGTACGAGACCCAGTACTTC. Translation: CASSLGTSGRYETQYF. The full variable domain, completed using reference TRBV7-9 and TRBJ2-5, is DTGVSQNPRHKITKRGQNVTFRCDPISEHNRLYWYRQTLGQGPEFLTYFQNEAQLEKSRLLSDRFSAERPKGSFSTLEIQRTEQGDSAMYLCASSLGTSGRYETQYFGPGTRLLVL.

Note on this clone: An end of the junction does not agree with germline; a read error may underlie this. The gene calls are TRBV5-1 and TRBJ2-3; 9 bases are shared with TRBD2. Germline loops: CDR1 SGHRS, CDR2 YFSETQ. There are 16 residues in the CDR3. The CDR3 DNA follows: TGCGCCAGCAGCTTGGGTACTAGCGGGTACACAAATACGCAGTATTTT. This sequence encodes CASSLGTSGYTNTQYF.

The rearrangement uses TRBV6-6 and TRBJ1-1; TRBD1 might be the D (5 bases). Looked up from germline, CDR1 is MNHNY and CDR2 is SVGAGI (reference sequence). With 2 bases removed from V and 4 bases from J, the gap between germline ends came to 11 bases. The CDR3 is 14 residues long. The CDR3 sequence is CASSYISGTTEAFF. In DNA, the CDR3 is TGTGCCAGCAGTTACATATCAGGGACCACTGAAGCTTTCTTT.

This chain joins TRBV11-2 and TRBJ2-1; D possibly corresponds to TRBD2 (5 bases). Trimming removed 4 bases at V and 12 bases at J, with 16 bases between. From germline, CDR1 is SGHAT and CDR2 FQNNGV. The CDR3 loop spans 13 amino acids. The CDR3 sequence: CASSSGLAEGQFF. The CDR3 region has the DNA TGTGCCAGCAGCTCGGGCCTAGCTGAAGGGCAGTTCTTC.

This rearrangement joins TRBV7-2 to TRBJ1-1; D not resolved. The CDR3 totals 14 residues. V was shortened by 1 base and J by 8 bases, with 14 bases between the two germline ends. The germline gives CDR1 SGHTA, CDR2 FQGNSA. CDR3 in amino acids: CASSLGGVAAEAFF. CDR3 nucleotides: TGTGCCAGCAGCTTAGGCGGTGTCGCGGCCGAAGCTTTCTTT.

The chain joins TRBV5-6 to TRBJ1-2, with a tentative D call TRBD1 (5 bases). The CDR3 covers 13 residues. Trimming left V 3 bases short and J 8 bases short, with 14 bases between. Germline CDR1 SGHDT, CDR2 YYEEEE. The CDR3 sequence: CASSSGGAGGYTF. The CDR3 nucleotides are TGTGCCAGCAGCTCGGGGGGTGCGGGAGGCTACACCTTC.

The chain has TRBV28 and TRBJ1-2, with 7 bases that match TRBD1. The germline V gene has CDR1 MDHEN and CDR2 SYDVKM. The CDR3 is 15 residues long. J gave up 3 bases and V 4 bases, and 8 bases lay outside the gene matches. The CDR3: CASSSPDRVDYGYTF. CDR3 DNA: TGTGCCAGCAGTTCCCCCGACAGGGTGGACTATGGCTACACCTTC.

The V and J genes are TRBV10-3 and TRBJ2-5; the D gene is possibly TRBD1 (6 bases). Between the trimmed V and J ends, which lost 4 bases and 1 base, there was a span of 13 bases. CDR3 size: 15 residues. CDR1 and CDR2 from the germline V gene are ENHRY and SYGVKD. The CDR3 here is CAISGRTVFQETQYF. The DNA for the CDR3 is TGTGCCATCAGTGGCCGGACAGTGTTCCAAGAGACCCAGTACTTC.

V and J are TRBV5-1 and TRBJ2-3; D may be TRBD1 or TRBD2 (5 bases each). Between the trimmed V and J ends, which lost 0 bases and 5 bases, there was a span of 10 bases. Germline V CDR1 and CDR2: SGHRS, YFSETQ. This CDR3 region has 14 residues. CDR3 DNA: TGCGCCAGCAGCTTGGGAGGGGACGGAGATACGCAGTATTTT. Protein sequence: CASSLGGDGDTQYF.

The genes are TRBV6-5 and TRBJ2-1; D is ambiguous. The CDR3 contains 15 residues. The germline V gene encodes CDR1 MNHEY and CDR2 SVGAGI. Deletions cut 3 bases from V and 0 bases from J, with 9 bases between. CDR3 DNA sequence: TGTGCCAGCAGTTATGCGGTGAGCTCCTACAATGAGCAGTTCTTC. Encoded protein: CASSYAVSSYNEQFF.

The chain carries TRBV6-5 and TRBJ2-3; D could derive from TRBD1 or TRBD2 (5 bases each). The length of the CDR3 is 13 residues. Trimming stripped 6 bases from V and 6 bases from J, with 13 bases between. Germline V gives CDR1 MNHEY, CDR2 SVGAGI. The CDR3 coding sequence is TGTGCCAGCAGAACCCCCTGGGGGGATACGCAGTATTTT. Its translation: CASRTPWGDTQYF.

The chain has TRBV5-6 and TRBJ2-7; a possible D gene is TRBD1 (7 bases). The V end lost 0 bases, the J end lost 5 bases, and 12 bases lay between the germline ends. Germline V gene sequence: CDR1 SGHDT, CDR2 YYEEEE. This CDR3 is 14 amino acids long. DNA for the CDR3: TGTGCCAGCAGCTTGGGAGGCAGGGGGGACGAGCAGTACTTC. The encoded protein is CASSLGGRGDEQYF.

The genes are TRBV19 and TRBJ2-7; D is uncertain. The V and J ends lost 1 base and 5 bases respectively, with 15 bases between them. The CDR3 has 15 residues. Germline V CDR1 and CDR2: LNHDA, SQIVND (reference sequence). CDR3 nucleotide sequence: TGTGCCAGTAGTATAGGGTTGGTGGGATCTAACGAGCAGTACTTC. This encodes CASSIGLVGSNEQYF.

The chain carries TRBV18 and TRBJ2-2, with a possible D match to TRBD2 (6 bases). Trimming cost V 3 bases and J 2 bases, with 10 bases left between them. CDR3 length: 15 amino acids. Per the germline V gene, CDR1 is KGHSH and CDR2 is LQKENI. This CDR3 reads CASSPPGRNTGELFF. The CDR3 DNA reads TGTGCCAGCTCACCCCCCGGGAGAAACACCGGGGAGCTGTTTTTT.

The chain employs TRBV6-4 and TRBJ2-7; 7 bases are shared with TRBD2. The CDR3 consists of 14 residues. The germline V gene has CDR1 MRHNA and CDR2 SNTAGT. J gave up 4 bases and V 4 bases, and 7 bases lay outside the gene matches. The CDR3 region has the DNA TGTGCCAGCAGTGTGGCTAGCGGTTCATACGAGCAGTACTTC. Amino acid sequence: CASSVASGSYEQYF.

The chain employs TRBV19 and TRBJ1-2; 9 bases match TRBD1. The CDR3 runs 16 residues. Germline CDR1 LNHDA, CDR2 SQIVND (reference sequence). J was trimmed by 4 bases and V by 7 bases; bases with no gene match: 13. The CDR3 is CASNYFRQGVSYGYTF. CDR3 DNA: TGTGCCAGTAACTACTTTCGACAGGGGGTGTCCTATGGCTACACCTTC.

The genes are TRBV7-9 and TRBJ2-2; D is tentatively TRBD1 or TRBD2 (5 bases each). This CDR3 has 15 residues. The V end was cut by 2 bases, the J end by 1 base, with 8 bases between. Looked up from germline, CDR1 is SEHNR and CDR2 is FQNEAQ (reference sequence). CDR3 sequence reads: CASSLRGRNTGELFF. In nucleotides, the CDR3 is TGTGCCAGCAGCTTACGGGGCAGGAACACCGGGGAGCTGTTTTTT. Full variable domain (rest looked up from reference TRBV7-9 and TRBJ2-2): DTGVSQNPRHKITKRGQNVTFRCDPISEHNRLYWYRQTLGQGPEFLTYFQNEAQLEKSRLLSDRFSAERPKGSFSTLEIQRTEQGDSAMYLCASSLRGRNTGELFFGEGSRLTVL.

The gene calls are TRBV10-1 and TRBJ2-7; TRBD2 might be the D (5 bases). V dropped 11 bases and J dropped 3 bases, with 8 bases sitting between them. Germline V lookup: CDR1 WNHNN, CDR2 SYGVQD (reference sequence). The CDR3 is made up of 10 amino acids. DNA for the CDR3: TGCGCCCCGGGATTCTACGAGCAGTACTTC. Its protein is CAPGFYEQYF.

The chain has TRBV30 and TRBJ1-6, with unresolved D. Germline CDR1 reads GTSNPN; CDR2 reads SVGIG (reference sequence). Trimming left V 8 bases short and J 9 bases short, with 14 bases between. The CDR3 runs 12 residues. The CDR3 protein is CAGQVLGSPLHF. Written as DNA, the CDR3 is TGTGCCGGGCAGGTGCTCGGTTCACCCCTCCACTTT.

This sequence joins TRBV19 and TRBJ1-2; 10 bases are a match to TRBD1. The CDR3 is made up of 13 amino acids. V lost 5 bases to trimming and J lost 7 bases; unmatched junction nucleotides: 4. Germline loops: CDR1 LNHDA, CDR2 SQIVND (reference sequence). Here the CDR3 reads CASSDRGRGGYTF. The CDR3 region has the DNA TGTGCCAGTAGTGACAGGGGGCGCGGTGGCTACACCTTC. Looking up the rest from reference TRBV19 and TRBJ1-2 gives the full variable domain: DGGITQSPKYLFRKEGQNVTLSCEQNLNHDAMYWYRQDPGQGLRLIYYSQIVNDFQKGDIAEGYSVSREKKESFPLTVTSAQKNPTAFYLCASSDRGRGGYTFGSGTRLTVV.

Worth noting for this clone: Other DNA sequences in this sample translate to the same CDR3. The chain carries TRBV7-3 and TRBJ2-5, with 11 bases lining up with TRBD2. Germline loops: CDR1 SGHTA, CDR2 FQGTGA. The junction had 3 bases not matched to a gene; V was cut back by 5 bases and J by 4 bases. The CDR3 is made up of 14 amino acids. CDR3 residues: CASSPGTSGETQYF. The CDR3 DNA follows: TGTGCCAGCAGCCCGGGGACTAGCGGAGAGACCCAGTACTTC.